The TCR beta chain described here comes from a study of cytomegalovirus exposure and HLA in healthy donors (dated by TCRdb to the late 2010s). General notes on the study: According to an earlier analysis of 450 to 650 of the donors, about 180 million T cells yielded 90 million to 140 million unique TCR beta sequences and around 300 Gb of sequence data. On average, around 200,000 unique TCR beta nucleotide sequences were sequenced per donor among a few hundred genotyped donors of the cohort, with roughly 18% of those sequences being non-productive. Among the roughly 400 genotyped donors, roughly 80% belonged to the genetic ancestry cluster associated with self-reported Caucasian donors. The aim of the study was to test whether cataloging public T cell receptors could identify signatures of past pathogen exposure. In a later analysis, previously published TCR beta repertoires from 600 to 850 donors were re-analyzed and high-resolution HLA genotyping was added so that TCR occurrence patterns could be studied. About 5 DR-DQ haplotypes were handled as single units for association and clustering, since linkage in the cohort was strong. Using immunosequencing, the study profiled T cell repertoires from fewer than 700 subjects and related those repertoires to cytomegalovirus serostatus. To decide whether each TCR beta V gene segment behaved as functional or pseudogenic, an earlier analysis of some 540 of the donors relied on high-throughput TCR beta sequencing. All discovery cohort repertoires had been generated using a single sequencing platform. Rather than drawing on any new phenotypic data, the later analysis identified candidate immune exposures from TCR beta sequences and the way those sequences occurred across donors. To predict cytomegalovirus infection status, the study combined high-throughput TCR immunosequencing, statistical association of individual TCRs with disease status, and machine learning. An early release covering more than 500 HLA-typed donors comprised around 300 gigabases of sequencing data and tens of millions of unique TCR sequences. A later genetic analysis took genome-wide SNP genotypes for 398 of the 666 donors and used that subset as a discovery cohort. HLA typing covered class I and class II loci at four-digit resolution. Typing coverage varied by locus: roughly 629-630 donors for A, B, C, DRB1 and DQB1; approximately 520 for DQA1; 600 to 610 for DPA1; roughly 470 for DPB1. Donor age, sex, ethnicity and CMV serostatus were compiled together with the repertoire data. A separate validation cohort of 90 to 150 different subjects was used in addition to the approximately 670-subject first cohort. What the research found in general, with its limitations: In a later analysis, the rate of TCR association differed among HLA loci, with DRB1 alleles having the most associated TCRs and HLA-C alleles having the fewest. Cytomegalovirus status was reported to be diagnosed by the classifier with high specificity and sensitivity in both the original and validation cohorts. A later genetic analysis associated a missense DCLRE1C variant with V-gene and J-gene trimming of TCR beta chains, and an independent cohort replicated the association. In an earlier analysis of some 500 of the donors, most TCR beta V segments were observed in productive rearrangements about 90% or about 30% of the time, broadly matching IMGT annotations. While some public TCRs were present in many individuals, most TCR sequences turned up only very rarely across donors. A further reported finding was that TCR beta sequences accurately predicted the HLA-A and HLA-B alleles for most subjects in the first cohort. CMV serostatus was the only immune exposure information available for the cohort. Some IMGT-functional V segments, including TRBV6-2 and TRBV6-3, could not be distinguished by the 87-base-pair reads and were therefore excluded. A later analysis found that HLA-associated TCR beta chains were more clonally expanded and had lower generation probabilities than equally common non-associated chains. According to the authors, the approach could potentially be generalized to other disease states and immunological phenotypes. Because counts were too low, more than 15 rarely observed V segments, including chromosome 9 orphons, were left out of the earlier analysis of about 500 of the donors. Sequencing depth was assumed to be roughly uniform across donors in the presence/absence analyses, though that assumption may not hold. According to a later genetic analysis, donors in an Asian-associated ancestry cluster had fewer N-insertions in productive TCRs than the approximately 710-donor mean. In the study, about 150 TCR beta chains were listed as associated with cytomegalovirus. When HLA alleles, especially DR and DQ, strongly co-occurred, TCR associations were difficult to assign to individual alleles. In a later analysis, several top co-occurrence clusters were reported to appear linked to parvovirus B19, influenza, CMV and Epstein-Barr virus. At a false discovery rate of 0.05, a later analysis linked some 17,000 TCR beta sequences to specific HLA alleles. In a later analysis, most CMV-associated TCR beta chains were found to appear HLA-restricted, with HLA associations seemingly driven largely by CMV exposure. Linkage disequilibrium might explain the correlated functional status among segregating V segments, but an unknown experimental factor could not be ruled out. This cohort had only TCR beta chains sequenced, and the lack of alpha or paired-chain data limited which features could be detected. A group of highly shared sequence variants was considered likely to be a technical artifact of the sequencing pipeline. In vitro tests confirmed that three of the cytomegalovirus-associated TCR beta chains recognize cytomegalovirus antigens. Because HLA typing was unavailable for some donors at each locus, only the typed subset was used in association tests.

Receptor amplification or capture employed the immunoSEQ multiplex PCR assay. The multiplex PCR relied on a mix of 60 forward primers for TCR Vbeta segments and 13 reverse primers for TCR Jbeta segments. The CDR3 region of rearranged TCR beta genes was amplified from genomic DNA with a multiplex PCR assay. The amplified TCR beta libraries were sequenced on the Illumina HiSeq System as 87-base-pair reads. The authors processed their data as follows. A later analysis counted around 72 million unique TCR beta chains across the 550 to 700 repertoires, and roughly 10 million of these chains were shared by at least two donors. Raw reads were error-corrected and collapsed into unique sequences with a nearest-neighbor algorithm that merged closely related sequences to remove PCR and sequencing errors. CDR3 sequences were aligned to IMGT reference sequences to assign V, D and J gene segments. For a sequence to be retained, at least a six-nucleotide match to both a V gene segment and a J gene segment was required. Rearrangements were classified as productive when the CDR3 lacked stop codons and remained in frame with V and J, and all other rearrangements were classified as non-productive. CDR3 was defined according to IMGT convention as the region running from the second conserved V-encoded cysteine to the conserved J-encoded phenylalanine. In an earlier analysis of some 550 of the donors, sequences lacking an unambiguous match to a single V gene segment were excluded. In an earlier analysis of some 590 of the donors, a V segment was called functional when productive rearrangements were above 56.7%, and segregating when the standard deviation between donors exceeded 5%. To diagnose cytomegalovirus status from the catalog of TCR beta chain sequences, a statistical classification framework was built. A later analysis assigned V and J genes by comparing TCR nucleotide sequences with IMGT/GENE-DB human TR gene sequences. A later analysis assigned CDR3 sequences and most-parsimonious VDJ recombination scenarios with the TCRdist pipeline. In a later analysis, each TCR beta chain was defined by its CDR3 amino acid sequence together with its V-gene family, and reads lacking a unique V-gene family were excluded. As a way to deal with suspected cross-contamination and a sequencing artifact, a later analysis dropped roughly 620 nucleotide sequences that were highly shared and had low generation probability. In a later analysis, a clonal expansion index was calculated for each public chain from normalized within-repertoire ranks of inferred template counts. Generation probabilities in a later analysis came from a VDJ recombination model fitted to out-of-frame rearrangements, and those results were checked against IGoR. Hypergeometric tests were used in a later analysis to score TCR-TCR, TCR-HLA and TCR-CMV co-occurrence, with a repertoire-size bias correction applied to the TCR pairs. A later analysis estimated false discovery rates by permuting HLA or CMV assignments 20 times. In a later analysis, co-occurring TCRs were grouped using DBSCAN, and TCRdist sequence similarity was added for clustering within HLA-allele-positive subsets. Repertoires with fewer than 30,000 or more than 120,000 public chains, plus five repertoires with anomalous nucleotide sharing, were excluded from co-occurrence clustering. TCRdb provides this immuneACCESS table in a form limited to in-frame rearrangements. Some clones are lacking; in checked studies, under half of them reflect an unresolved V gene, and why the rest are absent is not known. The DNA was the basis for D and trimming; V, J and clone size are from that table. The sample table records around 170,000 clones; over 70% of these occur just once. The ten largest account for 1% to 1.5% of the sample.

The cohort comprised some 730 healthy bone marrow donors. Cohort members were all nominally healthy when sampled, although unrecorded immune exposures were likely present. The donor tested CMV seropositive and was one of the 289 seropositive cohort members. A peripheral blood sample was provided by each donor, and peripheral blood mononuclear cells were used for TCR beta sequencing. Genomic DNA extraction from the blood cell samples was performed with the Qiagen DNeasy Blood Extraction Kit. Reading from cysteine to phenylalanine, the CDR3 counts 15 amino acids. Only the CDR3 DNA is retained, 45 bases long and in frame from the first base. CDR1 SGHKS and CDR2 YYEKEE were looked up in the germline V gene (reference sequence). V is clipped by 6 bases and J by 3 bases, and the sequence between their germline boundaries is 16 bases long. On this clone itself: There is no known antigen for this receptor. Base quality data are lacking; no much larger clone is found one base away.

Material for sequencing was PBMCs. Here the chain combines TRBV5-5 and TRBJ2-1; a tentative D call is TRBD1 (5 bases match). This sequence was found in a man aged 45-65 years in good health and CMV-seropositive. The CDR3 here reads CASTLGPGSYNEQFF. The nucleotides are TGTGCCAGCACCCTGGGGCCGGGTAGCTACAATGAGCAGTTCTTC.